This T cell receptor beta chain was captured by sequencing in a study of ipilimumab plus nivolumab after autologous stem cell transplantation. Study-level background: Patients received a median of about 5 ipilimumab and about 8 nivolumab doses. The myeloma group: high-risk transplant-naive, or relapse within 3 years after first autologous transplant.

Starting 14 to 28 days after autologous transplant, ipilimumab 1 mg/kg was given. Through week 26, nivolumab 3 mg/kg IV was given weeks 1, 4, 7, 10, then biweekly. The CDR3 is made up of 17 amino acids. TCRdb's copy holds only in-frame clones and misses some; the assay was immunoSEQ multiplex PCR. The sample shows around 45,000 clones, around nine tenths of them seen only once. This material consisted of PBMCs, taken in a trial of ipilimumab plus nivolumab as post-transplant consolidation. The gene calls are TRBV21-1 and TRBJ1-5. TRBV21-1 is deemed a pseudogene. This receptor was taken from a male donor with multiple myeloma. The DNA of the CDR3 is TGTGCCAGCAGCAAAAAGTTGGCGGGGAATAGCAATCAGCCCCAGCATTTT. Translated: CASSKKLAGNSNQPQHF.